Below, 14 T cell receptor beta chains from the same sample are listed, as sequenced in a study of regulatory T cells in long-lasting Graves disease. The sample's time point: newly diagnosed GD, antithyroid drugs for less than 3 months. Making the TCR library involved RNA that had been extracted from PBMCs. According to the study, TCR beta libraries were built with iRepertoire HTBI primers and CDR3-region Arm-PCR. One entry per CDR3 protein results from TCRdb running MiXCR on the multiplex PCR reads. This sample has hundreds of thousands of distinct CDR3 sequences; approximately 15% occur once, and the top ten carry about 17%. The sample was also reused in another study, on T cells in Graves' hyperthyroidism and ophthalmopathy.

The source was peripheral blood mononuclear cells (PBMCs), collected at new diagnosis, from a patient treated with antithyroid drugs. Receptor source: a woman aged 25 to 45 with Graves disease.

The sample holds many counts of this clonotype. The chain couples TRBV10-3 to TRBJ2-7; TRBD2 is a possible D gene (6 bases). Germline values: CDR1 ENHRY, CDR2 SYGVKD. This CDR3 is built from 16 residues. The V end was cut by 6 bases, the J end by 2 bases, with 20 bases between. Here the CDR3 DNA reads TGTGCCATCAGGCCTGAACCGGGACGGACTACCTACGAGCAGTACTTC. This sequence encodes CAIRPEPGRTTYEQYF.

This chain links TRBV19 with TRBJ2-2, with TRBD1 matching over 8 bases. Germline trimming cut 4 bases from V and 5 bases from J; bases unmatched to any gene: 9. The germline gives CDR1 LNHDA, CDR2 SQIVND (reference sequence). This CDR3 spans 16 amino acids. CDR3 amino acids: CASSTRAGGFTGELFF. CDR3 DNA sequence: TGTGCCAGTAGTACCCGAGCAGGGGGCTTTACCGGGGAGCTGTTTTTT.

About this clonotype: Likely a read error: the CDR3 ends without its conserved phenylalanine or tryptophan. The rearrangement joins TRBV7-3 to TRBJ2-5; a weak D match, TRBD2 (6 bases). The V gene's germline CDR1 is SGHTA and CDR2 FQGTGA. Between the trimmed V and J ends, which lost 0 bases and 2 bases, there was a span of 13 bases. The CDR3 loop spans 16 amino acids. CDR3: CASSLTGGVGQETQYL. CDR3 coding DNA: TGTGCCAGCAGCTTAACGGGGGGAGTTGGACAAGAGACCCAGTACCTC.

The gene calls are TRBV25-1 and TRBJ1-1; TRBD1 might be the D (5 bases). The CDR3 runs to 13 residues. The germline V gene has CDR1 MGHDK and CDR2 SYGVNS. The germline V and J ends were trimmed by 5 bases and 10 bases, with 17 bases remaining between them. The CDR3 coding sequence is TGTGCCAGCAGTCCGCGGGACCTCCTCTCAGCTTTCTTT. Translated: CASSPRDLLSAFF.

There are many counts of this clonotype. This CDR3 is CASSSQPVQGDEQFF. The CDR3 DNA is TGCGCCAGCAGCTCCCAACCTGTTCAGGGCGATGAGCAGTTCTTC. The chain uses TRBV5-1 and TRBJ2-1, with TRBD1 as a possible D gene (5 bases). The CDR3 extends over 15 amino acids. Trimming cost V 3 bases and J 8 bases, with 18 bases left between them. The germline gives CDR1 SGHRS, CDR2 YFSETQ.

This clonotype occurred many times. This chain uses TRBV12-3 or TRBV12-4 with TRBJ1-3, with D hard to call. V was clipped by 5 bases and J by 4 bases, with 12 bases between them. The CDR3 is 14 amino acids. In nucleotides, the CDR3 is TGTGCCAGCAGTGAGGGTTTTCAGGGAAACACCATATATTTT. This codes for CASSEGFQGNTIYF.

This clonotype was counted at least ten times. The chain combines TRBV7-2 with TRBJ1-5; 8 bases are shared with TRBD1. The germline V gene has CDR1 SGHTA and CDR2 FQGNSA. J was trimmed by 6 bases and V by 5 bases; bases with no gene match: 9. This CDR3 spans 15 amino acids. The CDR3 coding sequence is TGTGCCAGCAGCGGAAGCGGACAGGGAGCTCAGCCCCAGCATTTT. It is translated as CASSGSGQGAQPQHF.

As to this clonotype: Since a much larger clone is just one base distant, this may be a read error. Here the CDR3 reads CASRPGQGGTGELFF. DNA for the CDR3: TGTGCCAGCAGACCGGGACAGGGAGGCACCGGGGAGCTGTTTTTT. The chain combines TRBV7-9 with TRBJ2-2; TRBD1 matches at 9 bases. CDR1 and CDR2 from the germline V gene are SEHNR and FQNEAQ (reference sequence). This CDR3 is 15 amino acids long. The V and J ends lost 6 bases and 4 bases, in that order; junction bases with no gene match: 6.

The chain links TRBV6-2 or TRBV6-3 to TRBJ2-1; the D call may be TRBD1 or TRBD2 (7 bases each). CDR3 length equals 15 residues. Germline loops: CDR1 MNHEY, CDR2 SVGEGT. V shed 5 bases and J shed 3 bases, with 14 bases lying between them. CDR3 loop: CASSPGRGGYNEQFF. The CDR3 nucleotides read TGTGCCAGCAGTCCCGGCAGGGGGGGCTACAATGAGCAGTTCTTC.

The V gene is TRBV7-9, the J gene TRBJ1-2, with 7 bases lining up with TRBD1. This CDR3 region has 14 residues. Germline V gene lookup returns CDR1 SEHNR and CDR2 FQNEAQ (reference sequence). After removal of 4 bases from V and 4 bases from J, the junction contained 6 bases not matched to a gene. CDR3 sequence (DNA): TGTGCCAGCAGCTCGGGACAGCCTGGCTATGGCTACACCTTC. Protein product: CASSSGQPGYGYTF.

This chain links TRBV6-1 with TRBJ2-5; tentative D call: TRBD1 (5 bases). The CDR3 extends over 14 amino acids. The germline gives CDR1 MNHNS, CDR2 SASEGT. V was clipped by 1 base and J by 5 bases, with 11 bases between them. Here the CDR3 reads CASSEVWGGETQYF. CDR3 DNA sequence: TGTGCCAGCAGTGAAGTATGGGGCGGTGAGACCCAGTACTTC.

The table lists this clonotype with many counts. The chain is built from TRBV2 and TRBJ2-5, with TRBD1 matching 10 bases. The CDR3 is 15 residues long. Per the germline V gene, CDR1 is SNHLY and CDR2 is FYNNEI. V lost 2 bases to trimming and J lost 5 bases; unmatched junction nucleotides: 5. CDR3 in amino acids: CASSERQGAGETQYF. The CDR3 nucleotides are TGTGCCAGCAGTGAAAGACAGGGGGCAGGGGAGACCCAGTACTTC.

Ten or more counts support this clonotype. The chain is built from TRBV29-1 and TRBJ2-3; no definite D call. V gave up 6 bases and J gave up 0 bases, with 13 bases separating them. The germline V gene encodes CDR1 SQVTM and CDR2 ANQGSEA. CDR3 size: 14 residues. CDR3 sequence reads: CSVTWTSSTDTQYF. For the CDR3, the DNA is TGCAGCGTCACTTGGACCAGTAGCACAGATACGCAGTATTTT.

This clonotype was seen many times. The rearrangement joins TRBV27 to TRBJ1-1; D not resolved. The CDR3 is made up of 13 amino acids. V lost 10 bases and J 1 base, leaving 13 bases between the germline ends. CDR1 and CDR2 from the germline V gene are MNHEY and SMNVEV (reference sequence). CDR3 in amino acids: CANLPAGNTEAFF. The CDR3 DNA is TGTGCCAACCTACCGGCGGGGAACACTGAAGCTTTCTTT.